The 18 T cell receptor beta chains given below trace back to one sample, sequenced in a study of T cell responses to AZD1222 COVID-19 vaccine. Here immunoSEQ multiplex PCR was the method, and the copy in TCRdb shows in-frame clones only, minus some. The data hold approximately 150,000 clones, with around 90% observed a single time. The specimen was peripheral blood, collected on day 0 of AZD1222 vaccination. The receptors come from an adult in good health.

The chain uses TRBV9 and TRBJ2-7; D gene ambiguous. The V gene lost 0 bases and the J gene lost 0 bases, with 10 bases spanning the gap. The CDR3 extends over 15 amino acids. Germline CDR1 reads SGDLS; CDR2 reads YYNGEE. CDR3: CASSVAAVSSYEQYF. CDR3 DNA sequence: TGTGCCAGCAGCGTAGCGGCGGTAAGCTCCTACGAGCAGTACTTC. Combining the CDR3 with reference TRBV9 and TRBJ2-7 gives the whole variable domain DSGVTQTPKHLITATGQRVTLRCSPRSGDLSVYWYQQSLDQGLQFLIQYYNGEERAKGNILERFSAQQFPDLHSELNLSSLELGDSALYFCASSVAAVSSYEQYFGPGTRLTVT.

The chain couples TRBV16 to TRBJ1-5, with TRBD1 as a possible D gene (5 bases). Trimming took off 4 bases at V and 7 bases at J, with 20 bases between the two ends. The germline V gene has CDR1 KGHSY and CDR2 FQNENV. CDR3 length equals 16 residues. CDR3 sequence reads: CASSPPDGDLGQPQHF. CDR3 sequence (DNA): TGTGCCAGCAGCCCCCCGGACGGGGACCTTGGGCAGCCCCAGCATTTT.

V and J are TRBV6-6 and TRBJ2-1; D is unresolved. This CDR3 has 14 amino acids. V dropped 0 bases and J dropped 4 bases, with 7 bases sitting between them. CDR1 MNHNY and CDR2 SVGAGI come from the germline V gene (reference sequence). CDR3 amino acids: CASSYSGEYNEQFF. The DNA for the CDR3 is TGTGCCAGCAGTTACTCTGGCGAATACAATGAGCAGTTCTTC.

This clone was counted a few times. This chain uses TRBV5-1 with TRBJ1-1; 9 bases line up with TRBD1. V was pared by 4 bases and J by 8 bases, with 3 bases of the junction left unmatched. This CDR3 has 12 amino acids. CDR1 is SGHRS and CDR2 is YFSETQ in the germline V gene. CDR3 residues: CASSAGQGEAFF. CDR3 DNA: TGCGCCAGCAGCGCTGGACAGGGGGAAGCTTTCTTT.

The chain uses TRBV5-4 and TRBJ2-2; D uncertain. Germline CDR1 is SGHNT and CDR2 is YYREEE (reference sequence). The germline V and J ends were trimmed by 0 bases and 6 bases, with 9 bases remaining between them. CDR3 length: 14 amino acids. CDR3 in amino acids: CASSLVVGSGELFF. The CDR3 bases are TGTGCCAGCAGCTTGGTAGTGGGATCCGGGGAGCTGTTTTTT.

The genes are TRBV7-9 and TRBJ2-1; D possibly corresponds to TRBD1 (6 bases). Germline-derived CDR1 and CDR2 are SEHNR and FQNEAQ (reference sequence). Trimming left V 6 bases short and J 0 bases short, with 9 bases between. The CDR3 spans 14 residues. The CDR3 loop reads CASRRGGSYNEQFF. Here the CDR3 DNA reads TGTGCCAGCAGAAGAGGGGGCTCCTACAATGAGCAGTTCTTC. Full variable domain (missing parts from reference TRBV7-9 and TRBJ2-1): DTGVSQNPRHKITKRGQNVTFRCDPISEHNRLYWYRQTLGQGPEFLTYFQNEAQLEKSRLLSDRFSAERPKGSFSTLEIQRTEQGDSAMYLCASRRGGSYNEQFFGPGTRLTVL.

This chain connects TRBV6-1 to TRBJ1-2; no firm D call. Trimming removed 3 bases from V and 2 bases from J, with 7 bases in between. Germline V lookup: CDR1 MNHNS, CDR2 SASEGT. The CDR3 is 13 residues long. CDR3 region: CASSDRENYGYTF. DNA for the CDR3: TGTGCCAGCAGTGACAGAGAAAACTATGGCTACACCTTC.

This CDR3 reads CATRRSDLITGELFF. CDR3 bases: TGTGCCACCCGTCGATCAGACTTGATCACCGGGGAGCTGTTTTTT. The J gene is TRBJ2-2, the V gene TRBV15, with D uncertain. The CDR3 is 15 amino acids. V lost 8 bases to trimming and J lost 4 bases, with 17 bases between them. CDR1 is LNHNV and CDR2 is YYDKDF in the germline V gene (reference sequence).

The chain combines TRBV29-1 with TRBJ2-1; TRBD2 matches 7 bases. With V trimmed by 7 bases and J by 1 base, 4 bases remained unmatched. In germline, CDR1 is SQVTM, CDR2 ANQGSEA. CDR3 length: 13 amino acids. The CDR3: CSGAGSSYNEQFF. CDR3 coding DNA: TGCAGCGGAGCGGGATCGTCCTACAATGAGCAGTTCTTC.

The gene calls are TRBV5-1 and TRBJ2-7, with 11 bases that match TRBD2. CDR3 length: 15 amino acids. Looked up from germline, CDR1 is SGHRS and CDR2 is YFSETQ. J was trimmed by 3 bases and V by 4 bases; bases with no gene match: 6. As DNA, the CDR3 is TGCGCCAGCAGCCCGGGACTAGCGGATCTCTACGAGCAGTACTTC. Its protein is CASSPGLADLYEQYF.

The chain couples TRBV19 to TRBJ2-1, with 10 bases that match TRBD2. The trim removed 7 bases at V and 1 base at J, leaving 10 bases unmatched. The CDR3 consists of 17 residues. CDR1 is LNHDA and CDR2 is SQIVND in the germline V gene (reference sequence). The CDR3 loop reads CASTWRRAGGSYNEQFF. The DNA of the CDR3 is TGTGCCAGTACCTGGAGGAGAGCGGGAGGGTCCTACAATGAGCAGTTCTTC.

The chain's CDR3 is CASRVLEGLWNEQFF. CDR3 sequence (DNA): TGTGCCAGCAGAGTTCTGGAGGGCCTATGGAATGAGCAGTTCTTC. The chain carries TRBV6-5 and TRBJ2-1; D possibly corresponds to TRBD2 (6 bases). V lost 6 bases and J 7 bases, leaving 19 bases between the germline ends. The CDR3 covers 15 residues. Germline values: CDR1 MNHEY, CDR2 SVGAGI.

This chain links TRBV9 with TRBJ1-6; D possibly corresponds to TRBD1 (5 bases). The CDR3 covers 16 residues. V lost 2 bases and J 2 bases, leaving 11 bases between the germline ends. The germline V gene has CDR1 SGDLS and CDR2 YYNGEE. CDR3 sequence reads: CASSVRDFAYNSPLHF. The CDR3, as DNA: TGTGCCAGCAGCGTCAGGGACTTCGCCTATAATTCACCCCTCCACTTT.

CDR3: CASSSRTGGVNTEAFF. In DNA, the CDR3 is TGTGCCAGCAGTTCCCGTACAGGGGGCGTGAACACTGAAGCTTTCTTT. The V call is TRBV6-5, the J call TRBJ1-1; 9 nucleotides agree with TRBD1. J was trimmed by 0 bases and V by 4 bases; bases with no gene match: 6. This CDR3 comprises 16 residues. The germline CDR1 and CDR2 sequences are MNHEY and SVGAGI.

The chain links TRBV6-5 to TRBJ2-7; a weak D match, TRBD2 (5 bases). V was pared by 4 bases and J by 7 bases, with 20 bases between. This CDR3 region has 15 residues. From germline, CDR1 is MNHEY and CDR2 SVGAGI. As DNA, the CDR3 is TGTGCCAGCAGTTCCCCGGGGAGCGCGAGGTGGGAGCAGTACTTC. Translated: CASSSPGSARWEQYF.

The CDR3 DNA is TGTGCCAGCACCCGAGGTTTGGACAACACCAACTATGGCTACACCTTC. Its protein product is CASTRGLDNTNYGYTF. This chain joins TRBV7-9 and TRBJ1-2; D may be TRBD1 (5 bases). Trimming took 7 bases from V and 2 from J, leaving 20 bases between them. Germline values: CDR1 SEHNR, CDR2 FQNEAQ (reference sequence). This CDR3 is built from 16 residues.

V gene TRBV20-1 combines with J gene TRBJ2-1; D not certain. The germline CDR1 and CDR2 sequences are DFQATT and SNEGSKA (reference sequence). Trimming took off 3 bases at V and 8 bases at J, with 8 bases between the two ends. The CDR3 totals 11 residues. The CDR3 sequence: CSASDIDEQFF. DNA of the CDR3: TGCAGTGCTAGTGATATAGATGAGCAGTTCTTC.

The rearrangement joins TRBV10-3 to TRBJ1-1; 9 bases map to TRBD1. The CDR3 is 13 residues long. After removal of 5 bases from V and 3 bases from J, the junction contained 1 base not matched to a gene. Germline CDR1 ENHRY, CDR2 SYGVKD. CDR3 protein: CAISRQGDTEAFF. For the CDR3, the DNA is TGTGCCATCAGTAGACAGGGGGACACTGAAGCTTTCTTT.